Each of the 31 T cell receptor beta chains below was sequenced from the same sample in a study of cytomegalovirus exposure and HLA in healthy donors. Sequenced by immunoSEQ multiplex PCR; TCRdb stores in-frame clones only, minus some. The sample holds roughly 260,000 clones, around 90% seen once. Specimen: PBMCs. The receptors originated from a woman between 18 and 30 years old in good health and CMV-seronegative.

CDR3 sequence: CASSLGGLPSDTQYF. The CDR3 nucleotides are TGCGCCAGCAGCTTGGGGGGACTACCCAGTGATACGCAGTATTTT. The chain has TRBV5-1 and TRBJ2-3, with 7 bases aligning to TRBD2. CDR1 SGHRS and CDR2 YFSETQ come from the germline V gene. V lost 0 bases and J lost 6; bases outside the gene matches: 7. CDR3 length equals 15 residues.

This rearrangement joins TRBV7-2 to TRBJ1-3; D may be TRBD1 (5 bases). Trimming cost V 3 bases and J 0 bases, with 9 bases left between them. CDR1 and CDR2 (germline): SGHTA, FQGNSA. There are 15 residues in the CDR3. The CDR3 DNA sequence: TGTGCCAGCAGCTTGACAGTTCTCTCTGGAAACACCATATATTTT. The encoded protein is CASSLTVLSGNTIYF.

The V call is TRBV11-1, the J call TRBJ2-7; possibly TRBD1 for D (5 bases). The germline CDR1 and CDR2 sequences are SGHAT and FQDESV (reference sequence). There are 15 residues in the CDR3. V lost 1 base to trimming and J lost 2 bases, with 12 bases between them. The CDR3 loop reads CASSLEVGATYEQYV. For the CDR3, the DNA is TGTGCCAGCAGCTTAGAGGTAGGGGCCACCTACGAGCAGTACGTC.

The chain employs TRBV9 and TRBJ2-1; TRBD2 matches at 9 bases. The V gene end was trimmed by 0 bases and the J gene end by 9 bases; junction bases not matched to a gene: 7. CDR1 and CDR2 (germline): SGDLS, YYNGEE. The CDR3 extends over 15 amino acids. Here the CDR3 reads CASSVAASGDGEQFF. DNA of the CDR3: TGTGCCAGCAGCGTAGCTGCTAGCGGGGATGGTGAGCAGTTCTTC.

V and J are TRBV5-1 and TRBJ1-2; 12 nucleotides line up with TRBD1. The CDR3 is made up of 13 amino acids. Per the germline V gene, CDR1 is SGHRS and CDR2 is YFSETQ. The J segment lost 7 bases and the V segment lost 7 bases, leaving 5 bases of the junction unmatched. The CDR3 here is CASGGQGASGYTF. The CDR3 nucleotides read TGCGCCAGCGGGGGACAGGGGGCCTCTGGCTACACCTTC.

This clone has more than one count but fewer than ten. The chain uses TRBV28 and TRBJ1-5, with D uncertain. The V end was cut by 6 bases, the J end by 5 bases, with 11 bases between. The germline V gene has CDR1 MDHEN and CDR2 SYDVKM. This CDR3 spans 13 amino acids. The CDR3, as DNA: TGTGCCAGCAGCCCCCGACGGGATCAGCCCCAGCATTTT. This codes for CASSPRRDQPQHF.

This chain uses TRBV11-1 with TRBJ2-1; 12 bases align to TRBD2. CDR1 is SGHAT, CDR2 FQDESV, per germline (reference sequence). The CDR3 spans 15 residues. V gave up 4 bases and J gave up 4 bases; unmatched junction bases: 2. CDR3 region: CASSYGLAGYNEQFF. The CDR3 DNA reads TGTGCCAGCAGCTACGGACTAGCGGGGTACAATGAGCAGTTCTTC.

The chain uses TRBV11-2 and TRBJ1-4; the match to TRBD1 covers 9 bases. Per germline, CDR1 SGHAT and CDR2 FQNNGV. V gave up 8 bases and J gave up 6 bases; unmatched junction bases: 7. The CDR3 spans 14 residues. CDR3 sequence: CASGADRGYEKLFF. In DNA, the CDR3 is TGTGCCAGCGGGGCGGACAGGGGTTATGAAAAACTGTTTTTT. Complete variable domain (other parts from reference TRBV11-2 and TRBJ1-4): EAGVAQSPRYKIIEKRQSVAFWCNPISGHATLYWYQQILGQGPKLLIQFQNNGVVDDSQLPKDRFSAERLKGVDSTLKIQPAKLEDSAVYLCASGADRGYEKLFFGSGTQLSVL.

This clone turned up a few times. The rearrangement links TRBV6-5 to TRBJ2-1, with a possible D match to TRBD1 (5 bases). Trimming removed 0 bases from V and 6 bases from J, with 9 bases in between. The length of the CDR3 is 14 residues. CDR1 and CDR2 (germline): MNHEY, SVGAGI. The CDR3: CASSYSSGLNEQFF. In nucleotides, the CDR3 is TGTGCCAGCAGTTACTCGTCAGGGCTCAATGAGCAGTTCTTC.

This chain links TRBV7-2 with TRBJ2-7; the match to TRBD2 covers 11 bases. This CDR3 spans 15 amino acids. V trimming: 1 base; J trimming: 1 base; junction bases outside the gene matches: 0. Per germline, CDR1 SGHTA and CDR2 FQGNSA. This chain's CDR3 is CASSLGTSGSYEQYF. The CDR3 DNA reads TGTGCCAGCAGCTTAGGGACTAGCGGGTCCTACGAGCAGTACTTC.

CDR3 protein: CASSLDRTNQPQHF. The CDR3, as DNA: TGTGCCAGCAGTTTAGACAGGACTAATCAGCCCCAGCATTTT. The chain uses TRBV27 and TRBJ1-5, with a weak D call TRBD1 (6 bases). Germline CDR1 MNHEY, CDR2 SMNVEV (reference sequence). The germline V and J ends were trimmed by 2 bases and 4 bases, with 9 bases remaining between them. CDR3 size: 14 residues.

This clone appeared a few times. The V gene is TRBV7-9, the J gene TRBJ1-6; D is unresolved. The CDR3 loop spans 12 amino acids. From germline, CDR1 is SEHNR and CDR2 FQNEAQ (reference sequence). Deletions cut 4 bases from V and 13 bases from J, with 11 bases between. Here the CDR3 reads CASSYDVRPLHF. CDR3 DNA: TGTGCCAGCAGCTATGACGTGCGGCCCCTCCACTTT.

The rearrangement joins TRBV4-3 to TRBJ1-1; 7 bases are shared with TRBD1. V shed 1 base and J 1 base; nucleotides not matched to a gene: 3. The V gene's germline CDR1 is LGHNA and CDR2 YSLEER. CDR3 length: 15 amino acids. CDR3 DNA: TGCGCCAGCAGCCAAGCGCGGACAGGGAACACTGAAGCTTTCTTT. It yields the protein CASSQARTGNTEAFF.

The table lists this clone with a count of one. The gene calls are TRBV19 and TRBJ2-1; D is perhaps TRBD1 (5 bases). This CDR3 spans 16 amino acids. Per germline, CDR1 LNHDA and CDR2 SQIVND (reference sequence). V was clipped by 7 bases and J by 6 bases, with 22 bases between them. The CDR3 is CASNPNQGNTGNEQFF. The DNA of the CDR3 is TGTGCCAGTAACCCAAATCAGGGAAATACGGGCAATGAGCAGTTCTTC.

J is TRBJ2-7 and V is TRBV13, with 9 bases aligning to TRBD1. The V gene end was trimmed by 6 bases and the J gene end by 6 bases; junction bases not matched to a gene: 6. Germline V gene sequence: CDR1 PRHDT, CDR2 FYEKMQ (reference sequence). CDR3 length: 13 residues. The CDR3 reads CASSLDRGGEQYV. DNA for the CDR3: TGTGCCAGCAGTTTGGACAGGGGCGGCGAGCAGTACGTC.

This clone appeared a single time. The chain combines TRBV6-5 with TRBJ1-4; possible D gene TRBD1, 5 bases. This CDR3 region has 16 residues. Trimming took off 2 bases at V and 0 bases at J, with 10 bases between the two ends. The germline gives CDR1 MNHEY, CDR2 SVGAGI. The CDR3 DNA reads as TGTGCCAGCAGTTACCAAGACAGCTCAACTAATGAAAAACTGTTTTTT. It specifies CASSYQDSSTNEKLFF.

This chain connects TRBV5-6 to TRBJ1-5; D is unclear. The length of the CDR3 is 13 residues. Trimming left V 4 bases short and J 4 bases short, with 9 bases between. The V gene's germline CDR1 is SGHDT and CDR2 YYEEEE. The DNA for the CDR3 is TGTGCCAGCAGCCCACAGCTAAATCAGCCCCAGCATTTT. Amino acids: CASSPQLNQPQHF.

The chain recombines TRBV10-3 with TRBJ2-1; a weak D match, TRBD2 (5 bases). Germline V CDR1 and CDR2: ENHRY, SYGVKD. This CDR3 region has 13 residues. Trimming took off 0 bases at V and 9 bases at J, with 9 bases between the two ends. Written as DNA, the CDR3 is TGTGCCATCAGTGAGTCGCTAGCTAGTGAGCAGTTCTTC. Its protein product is CAISESLASEQFF.

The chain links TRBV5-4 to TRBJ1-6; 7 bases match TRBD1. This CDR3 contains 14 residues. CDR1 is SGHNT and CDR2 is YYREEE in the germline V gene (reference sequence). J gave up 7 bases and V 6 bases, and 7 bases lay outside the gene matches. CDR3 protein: CASTDRDRNSPLHF. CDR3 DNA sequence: TGTGCCAGCACCGACCGGGACAGAAATTCACCCCTCCACTTT.

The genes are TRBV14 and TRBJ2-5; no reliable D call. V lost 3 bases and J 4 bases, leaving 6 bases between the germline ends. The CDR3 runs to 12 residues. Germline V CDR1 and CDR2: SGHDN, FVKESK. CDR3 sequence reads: CASSQVGETQYF. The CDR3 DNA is TGTGCCAGCAGCCAGGTCGGAGAGACCCAGTACTTC.

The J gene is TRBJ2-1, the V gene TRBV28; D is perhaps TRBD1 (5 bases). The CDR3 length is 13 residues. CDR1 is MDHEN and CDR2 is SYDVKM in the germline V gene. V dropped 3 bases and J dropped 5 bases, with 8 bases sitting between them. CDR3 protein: CASSFRANNEQFF. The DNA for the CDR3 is TGTGCCAGCAGTTTCAGGGCCAACAATGAGCAGTTCTTC.

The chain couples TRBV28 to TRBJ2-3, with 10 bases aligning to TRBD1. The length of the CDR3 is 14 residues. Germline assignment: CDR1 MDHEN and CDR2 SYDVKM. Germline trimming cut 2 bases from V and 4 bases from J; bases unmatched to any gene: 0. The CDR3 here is CASSLGQGADTQYF. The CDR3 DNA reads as TGTGCCAGCAGTTTAGGACAGGGGGCAGATACGCAGTATTTT.

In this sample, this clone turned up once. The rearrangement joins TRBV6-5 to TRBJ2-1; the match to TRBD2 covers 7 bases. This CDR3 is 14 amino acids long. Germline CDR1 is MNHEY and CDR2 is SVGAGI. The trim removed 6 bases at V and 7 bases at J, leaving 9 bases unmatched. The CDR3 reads CASSSSVGGNEQFF. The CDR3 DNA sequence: TGTGCCAGCAGCTCCTCCGTGGGAGGGAATGAGCAGTTCTTC.

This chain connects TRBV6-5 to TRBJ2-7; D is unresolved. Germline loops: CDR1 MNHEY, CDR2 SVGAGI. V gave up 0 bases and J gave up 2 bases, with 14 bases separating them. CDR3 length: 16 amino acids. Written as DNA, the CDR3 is TGTGCCAGCAGTTACTCGACGTTCGGCAGGCCCTACGAGCAGTACTTC. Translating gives CASSYSTFGRPYEQYF.

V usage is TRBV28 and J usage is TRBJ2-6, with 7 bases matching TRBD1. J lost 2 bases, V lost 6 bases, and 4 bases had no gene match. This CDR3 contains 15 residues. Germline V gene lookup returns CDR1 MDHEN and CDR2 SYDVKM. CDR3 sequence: CASRGDRAGANVLTF. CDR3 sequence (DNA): TGTGCCAGCAGGGGAGACAGGGCTGGGGCCAACGTCCTGACTTTC.

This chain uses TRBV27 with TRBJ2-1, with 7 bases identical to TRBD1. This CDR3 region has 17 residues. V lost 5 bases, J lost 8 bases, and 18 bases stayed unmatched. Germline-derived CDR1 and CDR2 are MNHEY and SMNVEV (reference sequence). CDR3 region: CASSPGTDDYDRDEQFF. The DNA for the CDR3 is TGTGCCAGCAGTCCCGGGACAGACGATTACGACAGGGATGAGCAGTTCTTC.

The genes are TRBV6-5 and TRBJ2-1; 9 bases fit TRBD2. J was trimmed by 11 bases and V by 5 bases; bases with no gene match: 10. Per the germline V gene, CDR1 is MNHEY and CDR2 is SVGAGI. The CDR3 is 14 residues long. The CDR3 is CASSHKYLAGKQFF. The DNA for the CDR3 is TGTGCCAGCAGTCATAAATATCTAGCGGGGAAGCAGTTCTTC.

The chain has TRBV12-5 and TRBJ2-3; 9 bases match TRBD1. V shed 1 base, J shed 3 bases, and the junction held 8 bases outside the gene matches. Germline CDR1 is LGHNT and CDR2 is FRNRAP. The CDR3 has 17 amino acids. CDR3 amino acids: CASGLEWTGEVTDTQYF. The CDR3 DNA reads TGTGCTAGTGGTTTGGAATGGACAGGGGAAGTTACAGATACGCAGTATTTT.

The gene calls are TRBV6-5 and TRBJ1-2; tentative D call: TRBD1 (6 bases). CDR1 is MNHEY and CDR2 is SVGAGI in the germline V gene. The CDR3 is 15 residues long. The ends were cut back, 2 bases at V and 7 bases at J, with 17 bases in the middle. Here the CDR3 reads CASSYPLTGSAGYTF. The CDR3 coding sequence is TGTGCCAGCAGTTACCCACTTACAGGGTCTGCTGGCTACACCTTC.

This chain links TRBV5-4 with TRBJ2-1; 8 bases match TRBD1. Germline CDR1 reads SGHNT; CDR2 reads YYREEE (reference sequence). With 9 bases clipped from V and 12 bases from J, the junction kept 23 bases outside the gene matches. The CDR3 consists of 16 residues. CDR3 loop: CATLGQGEDGDAGQFF. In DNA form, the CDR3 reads TGTGCCACCCTCGGACAGGGAGAAGATGGGGATGCTGGGCAGTTCTTC.

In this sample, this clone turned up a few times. The CDR3 DNA follows: TGTGCCAGCAGTTTCGACGGGAATTCACCCCTCCACTTT. Amino acid sequence: CASSFDGNSPLHF. V and J are TRBV27 and TRBJ1-6; D is unresolved. V lost 3 bases to trimming and J lost 7 bases, with 7 bases between them. This CDR3 has 13 residues. Germline V CDR1 and CDR2: MNHEY, SMNVEV (reference sequence).